The rows below give T cell receptor beta chains drawn from one sample of a study of T cell changes during pregnancy in multiple sclerosis. Assay used: immunoSEQ multiplex PCR; TCRdb lists only in-frame clones, some missing. In the table there are about 54,000 clones, 80% to 95% of which are singletons. Here the sequenced sample was peripheral blood, taken after pregnancy. These receptor sequences come from a female donor in good health, enrolled as a control in a pregnancy study. The conserved cysteine and the conserved F or W are not part of the CDR3 here.

TRBJ2-7,TRBV27,ASSRGAYEQY
TRBJ2-3,TRBV7-6,ASSLGTSGRADTQY
TRBJ2-7,TRBV4-3,ASSQVVGYEQY
TRBJ2-7,TRBV4-3,ASSQDPGGRGGEQY
TRBJ2-1,TRBV30,AWSPLAGVYNEQF
TRBJ2-3,TRBV19,ASTITGNTDTQY
TRBJ2-3,TRBV5-1,ASSLTSGDTQY
TRBJ2-2,TRBV2,ASSPQGLGELF
TRBJ1-1,TRBV6-1,ASNTGVSTEAF
TRBJ1-4,TRBV15,ATSRDRQGANEKLF
TRBJ1-2,TRBV27,ASRGVGTGYGYT